This TCR beta chain was found in a study of cytomegalovirus exposure and HLA in healthy donors. Study-wide background: Later, an analysis reported that the 120 or so validation repertoires had used the same platform as the roughly 660 first-cohort repertoires.

This clone occurred once. Its antigen is not known. The CDR3 is 15 amino acids. V was shortened by 4 bases and J by 0 bases, with 11 bases between the two germline ends. Germline CDR1 SGHRS, CDR2 YFSETQ. Findings and limits, study-wide: Some TCR beta chains (more than 150 of them) were listed as cytomegalovirus-associated.

Assay used: immunoSEQ multiplex PCR; TCRdb lists only in-frame clones, some missing. The table records some 140,000 clones, around 83% of them present only once. The donors were part of the validation cohort, which consisted of under 150 subjects and was separate from the first cohort of about 650 subjects. Specimen: PBMCs. The chain links TRBV5-1 to TRBJ2-1; no clear D gene. This TCR was recovered from a human donor in good health. The CDR3 sequence: CASSVDSSSYNEQFF. CDR3 nucleotides: TGCGCCAGCAGCGTCGACTCGAGCTCCTACAATGAGCAGTTCTTC.